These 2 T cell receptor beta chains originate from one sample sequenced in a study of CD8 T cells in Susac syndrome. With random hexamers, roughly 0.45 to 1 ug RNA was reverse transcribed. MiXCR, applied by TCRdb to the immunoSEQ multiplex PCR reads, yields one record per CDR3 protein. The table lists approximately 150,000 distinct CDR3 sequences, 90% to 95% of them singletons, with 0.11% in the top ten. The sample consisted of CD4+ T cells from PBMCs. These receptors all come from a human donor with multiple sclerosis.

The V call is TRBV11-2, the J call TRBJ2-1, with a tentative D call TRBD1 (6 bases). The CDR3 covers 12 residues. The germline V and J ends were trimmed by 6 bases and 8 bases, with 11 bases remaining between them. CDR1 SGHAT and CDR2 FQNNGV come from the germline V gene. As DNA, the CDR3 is TGTGCCAGCAGTCAACAGGGCCATGAGCAGTTCTTC. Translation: CASSQQGHEQFF.

The DNA of the CDR3 is TGTGCCAGCAGCGTTGGACAGGGGCGCGGCAATGAGCAGTTCTTC. Its protein product is CASSVGQGRGNEQFF. The chain is built from TRBV2 and TRBJ2-1, with 9 bases identical to TRBD1. J lost 6 bases, V lost 6 bases, and 9 bases had no gene match. The CDR3 loop spans 15 amino acids. CDR1 and CDR2 (germline): SNHLY, FYNNEI.